This T cell receptor beta chain was sequenced during a study of memory B cells and T cells in multiple sclerosis. The study's findings and limits: Compartments had unequal clone-set sizes, affecting shared clonotype counts.

Looked up from germline, CDR1 is LNHNV and CDR2 is YYDKDF (reference sequence). CDR3 length: 13 residues. V gave up 0 bases and J gave up 8 bases, with 10 bases separating them. For this clone: The antigen is undetermined.

The repertoire was sequenced with immunoSEQ multiplex PCR; TCRdb's copy has only in-frame clones and lacks some. The sample contains under 50,000 clones, about 80% of which appear only once. Separate sequencing covered autoproliferating (CFSE-dim) and non-proliferating (CFSE-high) T cells from stimulus-free culture. Cultures began with roughly 5x10^7 CFSE-labeled PBMCs, unstimulated for 7 days, with replicate wells pooled. The PBMCs received approximately 0.5 uM CFSE and serum-free culture with no added stimuli. The sample was PBMCs from blood kept in culture. The TCR comes from a human donor with multiple sclerosis. The chain combines TRBV15 with TRBJ1-1, with TRBD1 as a possible D gene (5 bases). CDR3 loop: CATSRDARVEAFF. Here the CDR3 DNA reads TGTGCCACCAGCAGAGATGCCAGGGTAGAAGCTTTCTTT.